This record concerns one T cell receptor (beta chain) sequence. TCR beta sequencing covered blood CD8+ and CD4+ T cells. Healthy donors were controls matched for age and sex. FACS was used to enrich TEMRA cells, whereas the CD8+ and CD4+ T cells were obtained by negative isolation. Per germline, CDR1 DFQATT and CDR2 SNEGSKA (reference sequence). V lost 1 base and J 0 bases, leaving 9 bases between the germline ends. The CDR3 length is 15 residues. The sample originates from a study of CD8 T cells in Susac syndrome. RNA in amounts of about 0.5 to 1 ug was reverse transcribed with random hexamers. TCRdb reprocessed the immunoSEQ multiplex PCR reads via MiXCR and lists one record per CDR3 protein. The sample carries approximately 100,000 distinct CDR3 sequences, around nine tenths recorded once.

The rearrangement uses TRBV20-1 and TRBJ2-2; D ambiguous. This sequence originates from a human donor in good health. Sequenced input: CD4+ T cells from PBMCs. CDR3 amino acids: CSARASPANTGELFF. DNA of the CDR3: TGCAGTGCTAGAGCCTCTCCAGCGAACACCGGGGAGCTGTTTTTT.